The 30 T cell receptor beta chains below were found in one sample sequenced in a study of blood T cell repertoires in COVID-19. Repertoires were generated with immunoSEQ multiplex PCR, while TCRdb's copy carries only in-frame clones and drops some. The table has about 96,000 clones, 80% to 90% seen once. Sequenced material: peripheral blood. These TCRs come from a human donor with COVID-19, enrolled during active disease. The donor label of this sample is uncertain.

V usage is TRBV6-5 and J usage is TRBJ1-3, with D uncertain. CDR1 is MNHEY, CDR2 SVGAGI, per germline. The CDR3 sequence is 13 residues long. Trimming pared 2 bases from V and 1 base from J, leaving 3 bases between. CDR3 amino acids: CASSYQSGNTIYF. CDR3 in DNA: TGTGCCAGCAGTTACCAGTCTGGAAACACCATATATTTT.

The chain is built from TRBV7-9 and TRBJ2-7; 8 bases line up with TRBD1. The CDR3 runs 13 residues. Germline V CDR1 and CDR2: SEHNR, FQNEAQ (reference sequence). Losses at the gene ends were 5 bases for V and 6 bases for J; bases not matched to a gene: 6. CDR3 nucleotide sequence: TGTGCCAGCAGCCCCGGACAGGGCTCCGAGCAGTACTTC. Encoded protein: CASSPGQGSEQYF. Using reference TRBV7-9 and TRBJ2-7 for the parts outside the CDR3, the full variable domain is DTGVSQNPRHKITKRGQNVTFRCDPISEHNRLYWYRQTLGQGPEFLTYFQNEAQLEKSRLLSDRFSAERPKGSFSTLEIQRTEQGDSAMYLCASSPGQGSEQYFGPGTRLTVT.

This clone appeared a few times. The chain combines TRBV19 with TRBJ2-1; the D gene is possibly TRBD1 (5 bases). CDR1 is LNHDA, CDR2 SQIVND, per germline (reference sequence). The V end was cut by 4 bases, the J end by 8 bases, with 18 bases between. The length of the CDR3 is 15 residues. The CDR3: CASSTYQTQAYEQFF. DNA of the CDR3: TGTGCCAGTAGTACCTACCAGACACAGGCATATGAGCAGTTCTTC. The whole variable domain, remainder taken from reference TRBV19 and TRBJ2-1, is DGGITQSPKYLFRKEGQNVTLSCEQNLNHDAMYWYRQDPGQGLRLIYYSQIVNDFQKGDIAEGYSVSREKKESFPLTVTSAQKNPTAFYLCASSTYQTQAYEQFFGPGTRLTVL.

The chain has TRBV7-9 and TRBJ2-7; 7 bases match TRBD1. CDR3 length: 13 residues. The V and J ends lost 4 bases and 3 bases, in that order; junction bases with no gene match: 3. The germline gives CDR1 SEHNR, CDR2 FQNEAQ (reference sequence). The CDR3 reads CASSSSGGYEQYF. The CDR3 DNA reads as TGTGCCAGCAGCTCTTCAGGGGGCTACGAGCAGTACTTC.

The CDR3 sequence: CAIASGPYNEQFF. The CDR3 DNA reads as TGTGCCATCGCCAGCGGACCTTACAATGAGCAGTTCTTC. The J gene is TRBJ2-1, the V gene TRBV28; D may be TRBD2 (5 bases). Germline V gives CDR1 MDHEN, CDR2 SYDVKM. The V end lost 10 bases, the J end lost 4 bases, and 14 bases lay between the germline ends. CDR3 length: 13 residues.

The DNA for the CDR3 is TGTGCCAGCAGTCCCTCTCCCAGCGGGAGTGGTCAAGAGACCCAGTACTTC. This codes for CASSPSPSGSGQETQYF. The V call is TRBV6-2 or TRBV6-3, the J call TRBJ2-5, with TRBD2 matching 8 bases. The CDR3 contains 17 residues. Trimming took 5 bases from V and 2 from J; bases not matched to a gene: 13. Per the germline V gene, CDR1 is MNHEY and CDR2 is SVGEGT.

The chain uses TRBV12-3 or TRBV12-4 and TRBJ2-3; TRBD2 aligns across 7 bases. CDR3 length: 13 residues. V trimming: 7 bases; J trimming: 1 base; junction bases outside the gene matches: 2. The CDR3: CASIAGGTDTQYF. CDR3 DNA sequence: TGTGCCAGCATCGCGGGGGGCACAGATACGCAGTATTTT.

This clone was picked up a small number of times. This rearrangement joins TRBV2 to TRBJ1-2; possible D gene TRBD1, 5 bases. Germline CDR1 SNHLY, CDR2 FYNNEI. V was shortened by 6 bases and J by 5 bases, with 28 bases between the two germline ends. This CDR3 spans 18 amino acids. In DNA form, the CDR3 reads TGTGCCAGCAGCGCTACCCTTAGGCAAGGGGCCTTTGGGTATGGCTACACCTTC. Its translation is CASSATLRQGAFGYGYTF.

The V call is TRBV6-5, the J call TRBJ1-5; D may be TRBD1 (5 bases). Trimming pared 7 bases from V and 6 bases from J, leaving 13 bases between. CDR3 size: 13 residues. Germline V lookup: CDR1 MNHEY, CDR2 SVGAGI. The DNA for the CDR3 is TGTGCCAGCAACACAGGAACGGGTCAGCCCCAGCATTTT. Its protein product is CASNTGTGQPQHF.

This chain uses TRBV29-1 with TRBJ1-2; 10 bases agree with TRBD1. V dropped 3 bases and J dropped 5; count of bases not matched to a gene: 0. The CDR3 has 12 amino acids. Germline V lookup: CDR1 SQVTM, CDR2 ANQGSEA. CDR3 residues: CSVEGQGYGYTF. As DNA, the CDR3 is TGCAGCGTTGAGGGACAGGGGTATGGCTACACCTTC.

The table lists this clone with a count of one. The chain couples TRBV7-2 to TRBJ2-7; 8 nucleotides agree with TRBD1. Germline V gives CDR1 SGHTA, CDR2 FQGNSA. V lost 1 base, J lost 0 bases, and 2 bases stayed unmatched. CDR3 length: 15 amino acids. The CDR3, as DNA: TGTGCCAGCAGCTTAGTAACAGGGGGCTCCTACGAGCAGTACTTC. Amino acids: CASSLVTGGSYEQYF.

This clone has only one observation. The chain links TRBV4-1 to TRBJ1-5; TRBD1 matches 8 bases. Germline trimming cut 0 bases from V and 12 bases from J; bases unmatched to any gene: 4. The CDR3 is 13 amino acids. Germline CDR1 and CDR2: MGHRA and YSYEKL. CDR3 protein: CASSQDEDRDQHF. The CDR3 DNA sequence: TGCGCCAGCAGCCAAGATGAGGACAGGGACCAGCATTTT.

The chain uses TRBV11-3 and TRBJ1-1; TRBD1 matches 9 bases. CDR1 SGHNT and CDR2 YENEEA come from the germline V gene. CDR3 length equals 15 residues. V dropped 3 bases and J dropped 1; count of bases not matched to a gene: 3. CDR3 nucleotides: TGTGCCAGCAGCTTGGGACAGGGAACGAACACTGAAGCTTTCTTT. As protein: CASSLGQGTNTEAFF.

The chain has TRBV15 and TRBJ1-1, with a weak D call TRBD1 (5 bases). The CDR3 is made up of 14 amino acids. Deletions cut 0 bases from V and 4 bases from J, with 9 bases between. Germline loops: CDR1 LNHNV, CDR2 YYDKDF (reference sequence). The CDR3 DNA reads TGTGCCACCAGCAGAGACAGGGTTGGCACTGAAGCTTTCTTT. As protein: CATSRDRVGTEAFF.

This clone was seen once. The rearrangement uses TRBV25-1 and TRBJ2-7; tentative D call: TRBD1 (6 bases). Per the germline V gene, CDR1 is MGHDK and CDR2 is SYGVNS. This CDR3 has 15 residues. Between the trimmed V and J ends, which lost 4 bases and 0 bases, there was a span of 13 bases. The CDR3, as DNA: TGTGCCAGCAGTGGGATGACAGGAAACTCCTACGAGCAGTACTTC. Translation: CASSGMTGNSYEQYF.

Only a few counts were recorded for this clone. The chain recombines TRBV11-2 with TRBJ2-2; 9 positions agree with TRBD2. This CDR3 spans 14 amino acids. The germline V gene encodes CDR1 SGHAT and CDR2 FQNNGV. V shed 3 bases, J shed 6 bases, and the junction held 2 bases outside the gene matches. The CDR3, as DNA: TGTGCCAGCAGCTTGACTAGCGGATCCGGGGAGCTGTTTTTT. Protein sequence: CASSLTSGSGELFF.

The chain links TRBV5-1 to TRBJ2-5; 8 nucleotides line up with TRBD1. CDR3 length equals 13 residues. Germline CDR1 reads SGHRS; CDR2 reads YFSETQ. V shed 4 bases, J shed 4 bases, and the junction held 3 bases outside the gene matches. The chain's CDR3 is CASSPGTGETQYF. The CDR3 coding sequence is TGCGCCAGCAGCCCGGGGACAGGAGAGACCCAGTACTTC.

This clone was observed a few times. V usage is TRBV5-1 and J usage is TRBJ1-6; D might be TRBD1 (6 bases). Trimming stripped 2 bases from V and 5 bases from J, with 8 bases between. This CDR3 spans 14 amino acids. Germline CDR1 SGHRS, CDR2 YFSETQ. The CDR3 sequence is CASSFGQNNSPLHF. CDR3 in DNA: TGCGCCAGCAGCTTTGGACAGAATAATTCACCCCTCCACTTT.

DNA for the CDR3: TGTGCCAGCAGCCCGGGAAAGGGGGCTTCAAGCAATCAGCCCCAGCATTTT. Encoded protein: CASSPGKGASSNQPQHF. The V gene is TRBV11-2, the J gene TRBJ1-5; the match to TRBD1 covers 7 bases. J gave up 1 base and V 5 bases, and 11 bases lay outside the gene matches. The germline V gene has CDR1 SGHAT and CDR2 FQNNGV. This CDR3 has 17 residues.

The chain joins TRBV4-1 to TRBJ1-1; 8 bases agree with TRBD1. CDR1 and CDR2 from the germline V gene are MGHRA and YSYEKL. Trimming at V came to 8 bases and at J to 8 bases, leaving 16 bases not matched to a gene. The CDR3 is 15 amino acids. The CDR3 sequence is CASQWSGGPRGEAFF. CDR3 DNA sequence: TGCGCCAGCCAGTGGTCAGGGGGCCCCAGAGGGGAAGCTTTCTTT.

The CDR3 DNA reads TGCGCCAGCAGCCAAGAGGGCCGGACTGGAAACACCATATATTTT. Its protein product is CASSQEGRTGNTIYF. V and J are TRBV4-1 and TRBJ1-3; the D is unclear. The CDR3 contains 15 residues. V was shortened by 0 bases and J by 2 bases, with 8 bases between the two germline ends. CDR1 and CDR2 from the germline V gene are MGHRA and YSYEKL.

This chain joins TRBV14 and TRBJ1-2; maybe TRBD1 (5 bases). The CDR3 is 13 residues long. Germline V gene data show CDR1 as SGHDN and CDR2 as FVKESK. The V gene lost 1 base and the J gene lost 2 bases, with 5 bases spanning the gap. The DNA for the CDR3 is TGTGCCAGCAGCCAAGGACAGAACTATGGCTACACCTTC. This encodes CASSQGQNYGYTF.

The chain joins TRBV9 to TRBJ2-1, with TRBD2 identical over 12 bases. This CDR3 spans 15 amino acids. Germline assignment: CDR1 SGDLS and CDR2 YYNGEE. Trimming at V came to 0 bases and at J to 6 bases, leaving 1 base not matched to a gene. The CDR3 is CASSVELAGGNEQFF. The DNA of the CDR3 is TGTGCCAGCAGCGTAGAACTAGCGGGAGGCAATGAGCAGTTCTTC.

This rearrangement joins TRBV4-1 to TRBJ1-3; 9 positions match TRBD1. Trimming cost V 3 bases and J 0 bases; bases outside gene matches: 6. This CDR3 has 17 amino acids. Germline lookup yields CDR1 MGHRA and CDR2 YSYEKL. This CDR3 reads CASSQPGQGPSGNTIYF. CDR3 in DNA: TGCGCCAGCAGCCAGCCGGGACAGGGACCCTCTGGAAACACCATATATTTT.

V and J are TRBV5-1 and TRBJ1-4; D perhaps matches TRBD1 (5 bases). Trimming stripped 1 base from V and 5 bases from J, with 9 bases between. The CDR3 is 14 residues long. Looked up from germline, CDR1 is SGHRS and CDR2 is YFSETQ. CDR3 sequence: CASSLTGNNEKLFF. The DNA for the CDR3 is TGCGCCAGCAGCTTGACAGGAAACAATGAAAAACTGTTTTTT. Variable domain in full (rest from reference TRBV5-1 and TRBJ1-4): KAGVTQTPRYLIKTRGQQVTLSCSPISGHRSVSWYQQTPGQGLQFLFEYFSETQRNKGNFPGRFSGRQFSNSRSEMNVSTLELGDSALYLCASSLTGNNEKLFFGSGTQLSVL.

V usage is TRBV18 and J usage is TRBJ1-5, with unresolved D. Trimming took off 4 bases at V and 5 bases at J, with 12 bases between the two ends. The CDR3 totals 14 residues. CDR1 KGHSH and CDR2 LQKENI come from the germline V gene. In DNA form, the CDR3 reads TGTGCCAGCTCACGAGAGGGCAGCGATCAGCCCCAGCATTTT. It specifies CASSREGSDQPQHF.

Only one count was recorded for this clone. The chain couples TRBV3-1 (or the pseudogene TRBV3-2) to TRBJ2-7; the D is unclear. The CDR3 runs to 14 residues. CDR1 and CDR2 from the germline V gene are LGHDT and YNNKEL (reference sequence). Trimming cost V 1 base and J 7 bases, with 14 bases left between them. This CDR3 reads CASSQGGPTREQYF. DNA for the CDR3: TGTGCCAGCAGCCAAGGAGGTCCGACTCGGGAGCAGTACTTC.

The chain links TRBV18 to TRBJ2-1; a weak D match, TRBD2 (6 bases). Germline CDR1 KGHSH, CDR2 LQKENI. The CDR3 contains 15 residues. Trimming stripped 0 bases from V and 4 bases from J, with 10 bases between. This CDR3 is CASSPPGLAYNEQFF. The CDR3 nucleotides read TGTGCCAGCTCACCACCGGGACTCGCGTACAATGAGCAGTTCTTC.

This clone was counted once. The chain combines TRBV6-4 with TRBJ2-7; no firm D call. The germline V gene has CDR1 MRHNA and CDR2 SNTAGT. The CDR3 is made up of 19 amino acids. V was clipped by 2 bases and J by 7 bases, with 30 bases between them. The CDR3 protein is CASSDPCIPLPGKPTEQYF. The DNA for the CDR3 is TGTGCCAGCAGTGACCCTTGCATTCCTTTACCAGGAAAACCTACGGAGCAGTACTTC.

The sample holds one count of this clone. The J gene is TRBJ1-3, the V gene TRBV24-1, with a tentative D call TRBD1 (5 bases). This CDR3 spans 15 amino acids. The V gene lost 3 bases and the J gene lost 1 base, with 9 bases spanning the gap. CDR1 is KGHDR, CDR2 SFDVKD, per germline. The chain's CDR3 is CATSDIRGSGNTIYF. The CDR3 coding sequence is TGTGCCACCAGTGATATAAGGGGATCTGGAAACACCATATATTTT.